This T cell receptor beta chain was captured in a study of blood T cell repertoires in COVID-19. As for the study in general: Some COVID-19 samples were acute and others convalescent; all came from the United States, Italy and Spain. T cells, B-cell-depleted T cells, or PBMCs supplied cDNA or gDNA.

Methods used by the authors: Amplification from reference gene primers served as the basis for estimated nucleated cell counts. Profiled with immunoSEQ multiplex PCR; TCRdb holds only in-frame clones, not every one. That table is the source of V, J and clone size, and D and trimming were worked out from the DNA. Here the sample spans about 420,000 clones, around 90% being singletons. The germline gives CDR1 MNHEY, CDR2 SMNVEV (reference sequence). The CDR3 spans 14 residues. The V end was cut by 6 bases, the J end by 6 bases, with 14 bases between. While infection was still active, Seattle patients were enrolled and then followed longitudinally.

This rearrangement joins TRBV27 to TRBJ2-2; D may be TRBD1 (5 bases). This receptor was taken from a man in his late teens or twenties with COVID-19, enrolled during active disease. Material for sequencing was peripheral blood. The CDR3 here is CASSRLDSAGELFF. The CDR3 nucleotides read TGTGCCAGCAGCCGCCTCGACAGTGCCGGGGAGCTGTTTTTT.